This TCR beta chain was sequenced in a study of T cell therapy after organ transplantation. Study-wide background: Of 10 or so patients, eight responded clinically and two did not. Whole-study findings and limits: Antirejection and antiviral medication effects could not be assessed. Endogenous clonotypes not in therapy products appeared after therapy alongside transferred ones. Nonresponders had marked pretherapy clonal expansions and little post-therapy change.

As for this clone: Its antigen is unknown.

Time point denoted: 4-8 weeks after completion of therapy. Germline-derived CDR1 and CDR2 are SGHRS and YFSETQ. The CDR3 loop spans 15 amino acids. Trimming stripped 4 bases from V and 2 bases from J, with 12 bases between. TCRdb's copy holds only in-frame clones and misses some; the assay was immunoSEQ multiplex PCR. The sample consists of about 19,000 clones, around 81% of them appearing once. The J gene is TRBJ2-2, the V gene TRBV5-1, with D maybe TRBD1 (6 bases). The sequences come from CD8+ T cells from blood, collected after autologous CMV-specific T cell therapy. This clonotype was obtained from a human patient who had received a solid organ transplant and had CMV disease. Part of the T cell pool may stem from the graft donor. The CDR3: CASSLGQSNTGELFF. The DNA of the CDR3 is TGCGCCAGCAGCCTGGGACAAAGCAACACCGGGGAGCTGTTTTTT.